Listed below are T cell receptor beta chains from one sample, sequenced in a study of blood T cell repertoires in COVID-19. TCRdb's copy holds only in-frame clones and misses some; the assay was immunoSEQ multiplex PCR. The sample includes fewer than 250,000 clones, around nine tenths of them seen just once. The sequenced material came from peripheral blood. All receptors come from a man aged 55 to 70 with acute or convalescent COVID-19. Both conserved end residues are part of each CDR3. The D gene is left open where the match is weak.

j_gene: TRBJ2-3; d_gene: TRBD2; v_gene: TRBV5-1; CDR3nt: TGCGCCAGCAGCTTGGCCCGGACTAGCGGATACACAGATACGCAGTATTTT; CDR3aa: CASSLARTSGYTDTQYF
j_gene: TRBJ2-3; d_gene: TRBD2; v_gene: TRBV29-1; CDR3nt: TGCAGCGTTGTACCCCAGCGGGGGCGGTTGACAGATACGCAGTATTTT; CDR3aa: CSVVPQRGRLTDTQYF
j_gene: TRBJ1-3; d_gene: NA; v_gene: TRBV5-1; CDR3nt: TGCGCCAGCAGCTTGGATGCAGGGATCGGAAACACCATATATTTT; CDR3aa: CASSLDAGIGNTIYF
j_gene: TRBJ1-2; d_gene: TRBD1; v_gene: TRBV24-1; CDR3nt: TGTGCCACCAGTGATTCAGGACAGGGGGGGAATGGCTACACCTTC; CDR3aa: CATSDSGQGGNGYTF
j_gene: TRBJ2-3; d_gene: NA; v_gene: TRBV9; CDR3nt: TGTGCCAGCAGCGCCTCGACAAGGTCAGATACGCAGTATTTT; CDR3aa: CASSASTRSDTQYF
j_gene: TRBJ2-7; d_gene: NA; v_gene: TRBV5-4; CDR3nt: TGTGCCAGCAGCCCTAAGGGGGCCTACGAGCAGTACTTC; CDR3aa: CASSPKGAYEQYF
j_gene: TRBJ2-6; d_gene: NA; v_gene: TRBV7-9; CDR3nt: TGTGCCAGCAGCTTTAAAGCCCGACAGAAAGACTCTGGGGCCAACGTCCTGACTTTC; CDR3aa: CASSFKARQKDSGANVLTF
j_gene: TRBJ1-4; d_gene: NA; v_gene: TRBV28; CDR3nt: TGTGCCACGGGGGGGCGGAATGAAAAACTGTTTTTT; CDR3aa: CATGGRNEKLFF
j_gene: TRBJ2-1; d_gene: TRBD1; v_gene: TRBV5-1; CDR3nt: TGCGCCAGCAGCTTGATATGGACAGGGGGGGCTAGCTCCTACAATGAGCAGTTCTTC; CDR3aa: CASSLIWTGGASSYNEQFF
j_gene: TRBJ2-1; d_gene: TRBD1; v_gene: TRBV5-1; CDR3nt: TGCGCCAGCAGCTTGGCCACAGGACAGGGGGTCAATGAGCAGTTCTTC; CDR3aa: CASSLATGQGVNEQFF
j_gene: TRBJ2-5; d_gene: TRBD2; v_gene: TRBV2; CDR3nt: TGTGCCAGCAGTGAAGCGCTTGGACTAGCGGGGGGAGAGACCCAGTACTTC; CDR3aa: CASSEALGLAGGETQYF
j_gene: TRBJ2-1; d_gene: TRBD2; v_gene: TRBV27; CDR3nt: TGTGCCAGCAGTTTAATGGGACTAGCGAACAATGAGCAGTTCTTC; CDR3aa: CASSLMGLANNEQFF
j_gene: TRBJ2-5; d_gene: TRBD1; v_gene: TRBV14; CDR3nt: TGTGCCAGCAGCCTTTACAGGGGGGAGACCCAGTACTTC; CDR3aa: CASSLYRGETQYF
j_gene: TRBJ1-2; d_gene: NA; v_gene: TRBV7-8; CDR3nt: TGTGCCAGCAGTTTCTGGGGCGGGGGCGGCTATGGCTACACCTTC; CDR3aa: CASSFWGGGGYGYTF
j_gene: TRBJ1-1; d_gene: NA; v_gene: TRBV7-2; CDR3nt: TGTGCCAGCAGCTTTCAGGTGATGAACACTGAAGCTTTCTTT; CDR3aa: CASSFQVMNTEAFF
j_gene: TRBJ2-5; d_gene: NA; v_gene: TRBV9; CDR3nt: TGTGCCAGCAGCGCCGAGGGCTCCCCTGGGGAGACCCAGTACTTC; CDR3aa: CASSAEGSPGETQYF